The rows below give T cell receptor beta chains drawn from one sample of a study of shared clonotypes between healthy human individuals. TCRdb's copy holds only in-frame clones and misses some; the assay was immunoSEQ multiplex PCR. This table holds about 180,000 clones, 90% to 95% found once. Material: naive CD4+ T cells sorted from blood. These receptors were obtained from a woman aged 25 to 39 in good health. CDR3s include the opening cysteine and the closing phenylalanine or tryptophan.

TRBV6-1	TRBJ1-2	CASSGQGKNYGYTF
TRBV7-2	TRBJ2-3	CASSLTSGSSTDTQYF
TRBV12-2	TRBJ1-2	CASRFSLTRKTYGYTF
TRBV28	TRBJ1-1	CASSLSSALRGTEAFF
TRBV28	TRBJ2-7	CASSLRLGLAGDPGAYEQYF
TRBV28	TRBJ2-2	CASSLPAGDPGELFF
TRBV28	TRBJ1-2	CASRTGAGGYTF
TRBV5-1	TRBJ1-1	CASSMGQTIMNTEAFF
TRBV11-2	TRBJ2-7	CASSLVVRTYEQYF
TRBV7-3	TRBJ2-6	CASSDRDSYSSSGANVLTF
TRBV28	TRBJ2-3	CASSRATDTDTQYF
TRBV11-2	TRBJ1-3	CASSPRQGVYGNTIYF
TRBV13	TRBJ2-7	CASSPRGDIDYEQYF
TRBV5-8	TRBJ1-1	CASSLGWTGRTEAFF
TRBV18	TRBJ1-2	CASSPLDSFSYGYTF
TRBV14	TRBJ2-5	CASSRIQETQYF